This TCR beta chain originates from a study of Graves' ophthalmopathy and Graves' hyperthyroidism. RNA transcripts were the source from which TCR beta CDR3 regions were amplified. Scientists carried out first-round RT-PCR using HTBI primers and then a second-round multiplex PCR. Each CDR3 protein is one row after TCRdb ran MiXCR on the multiplex PCR reads. The data contain almost 750,000 distinct CDR3 sequences, roughly two fifths of them singletons. Uncontrolled infections, pregnancy, lactation or other autoimmune diseases led to patient exclusion. This receptor was identified in an adult man with Graves' ophthalmopathy. Sequences were obtained from peripheral blood.

The CDR3 DNA follows: TGTGCCAGCAGCTTAGCGATGAGTGGAGAGACCCAGTACTTC. Its translation is CASSLAMSGETQYF. The J gene is TRBJ2-5, the V gene TRBV7-9, with D unclear. The length of the CDR3 is 14 residues. V was cut by 0 bases and J by 4 bases, with 9 bases left in between. Germline V gene data show CDR1 as SEHNR and CDR2 as FQNEAQ (reference sequence).